This TCR beta chain was obtained from a study of blood T cell repertoires in COVID-19. About the research overall: COVID-19 samples from acute and convalescent phases originated in the United States, Italy and Spain.

The CDR3 runs to 15 residues. The junction had 1 base not matched to a gene; V was cut back by 6 bases and J by 2 bases. CDR1 is SNHLY and CDR2 is FYNNEI in the germline V gene. Per the study methods: Estimated nucleated cell counts came from reference gene primer amplification. Measured with immunoSEQ multiplex PCR; TCRdb has only the in-frame clones, and not every one. Clonal size and the V and J genes are those of that table, whereas D and trimming came from the DNA. This table holds 300,000 to 450,000 clones, more than 70% found once. The origin of this receptor is a young woman who had recovered from COVID-19. This sequence joins TRBV2 and TRBJ2-2, with 12 nucleotides matching TRBD2. Sequencing was done on a sample of PBMCs or T cells enriched from blood (not recorded which). CDR3: CASRGLAGNTGELFF. As DNA, the CDR3 is TGTGCCAGCAGGGGACTAGCGGGCAACACCGGGGAGCTGTTTTTT.